Below, one TCR beta chain is given with its context. Via MiXCR, TCRdb re-called the RT-PCR reads, giving one row per CDR3 protein. This sample has around 150,000 distinct CDR3 sequences, with over 35% found just once. This sample was taken from a study of patients and donors after allogeneic stem cell transplantation. The CDR3 spans 12 residues. V was pared by 7 bases and J by 5 bases, with 12 bases between. The germline V gene encodes CDR1 SGHRS and CDR2 YFSETQ. Sequences were obtained from blood, either unsorted or a sorted T cell fraction (not recorded which). The chain joins TRBV5-1 to TRBJ1-1; possibly TRBD1 for D (5 bases). This TCR was sampled from a human donor who was either an allogeneic HSCT recipient or a stem cell or donor lymphocyte infusion donor (not recorded which). It is not recorded whose cells these are; they may come from a transplant donor. CDR3 region: CASRGIWTEAFF. The CDR3 DNA reads as TGCGCCAGCCGGGGCATCTGGACTGAAGCTTTCTTT.